The 24 T cell receptor beta chains below were found in one sample sequenced in a study of T cell repertoires in cytomegalovirus infection. TCRdb re-analysed the reads in MiXCR, keeping a single row per CDR3 protein. The sample has about 700,000 distinct CDR3 sequences, roughly 36% seen once. The antigens for these receptors are not known. The sequencing here drew on cultured PBMCs, taken from culture after CMV antigen stimulation. These TCRs come from a human donor in good health (CMV status not recorded). Some clones in this sample may be carry-over from other donors' samples.

This clonotype was found many times. The CDR3 here is CASSPASADSEKLFF. CDR3 nucleotide sequence: TGTGCCAGCAGCCCAGCATCAGCGGACAGTGAAAAACTGTTTTTT. This rearrangement joins TRBV7-8 to TRBJ1-4, with D maybe TRBD1 (6 bases). There are 15 residues in the CDR3. V shed 5 bases and J shed 7 bases, with 17 bases lying between them. Germline V gene lookup returns CDR1 SGHVS and CDR2 FQNEAQ.

V and J are TRBV12-3 or TRBV12-4 and TRBJ1-4, with D unclear. V gave up 6 bases and J gave up 10 bases, with 15 bases separating them. CDR3 size: 13 residues. CDR3 sequence: CASREVRMGKLFF. The DNA of the CDR3 is TGTGCCAGCAGGGAGGTCAGGATGGGAAAACTGTTTTTT.

The chain has TRBV20-1 and TRBJ1-1; the D is unclear. CDR3 size: 14 residues. Trimming removed 1 base at V and 0 bases at J, with 9 bases between. Germline V gene data show CDR1 as DFQATT and CDR2 as SNEGSKA (reference sequence). The CDR3 loop is CSARALNLNTEAFF. The CDR3 coding sequence is TGCAGTGCTAGAGCACTCAACCTGAACACTGAAGCTTTCTTT.

There are a few counts of this clonotype. J is TRBJ2-1 and V is TRBV6-1; 7 bases agree with TRBD1. The CDR3 extends over 13 amino acids. Germline assignment: CDR1 MNHNS and CDR2 SASEGT. J was trimmed by 10 bases and V by 6 bases; bases with no gene match: 9. The CDR3 nucleotides read TGTGCCAGCAGGCGGACAGGTAGGGAGGAGCAGTTCTTC. It is translated as CASRRTGREEQFF.

This clonotype was picked up a small number of times. The V and J genes are TRBV12-3 or TRBV12-4 and TRBJ1-2; the D gene is possibly TRBD1 (5 bases). There are 14 residues in the CDR3. V lost 5 bases and J lost 4, with 14 bases in between. DNA for the CDR3: TGTGCCAGCAGTGCATACAGGCGTTCCTATGGCTACACCTTC. Its translation is CASSAYRRSYGYTF.

The chain links TRBV9 to TRBJ1-3; no firm D call. The CDR3 runs 18 residues. Germline-derived CDR1 and CDR2 are SGDLS and YYNGEE. Trimming removed 0 bases at V and 0 bases at J, with 16 bases between. The CDR3 coding sequence is TGTGCCAGCAGCGTAGAAGGGATGGACTCGAGCTCTGGAAACACCATATATTTT. This translates into CASSVEGMDSSSGNTIYF.

J is TRBJ2-7 and V is TRBV6-2 or TRBV6-3; 10 nucleotides match TRBD2. CDR3 length: 19 residues. The V segment lost 1 base and the J segment 3 bases; nucleotides outside the gene matches: 15. Germline lookup yields CDR1 MNHEY and CDR2 SVGEGT. This CDR3 is CASSYWGEVASGRIYEQYF. DNA for the CDR3: TGTGCCAGCAGTTACTGGGGAGAGGTTGCTAGCGGGAGAATCTACGAGCAGTACTTC.

This clonotype was seen a few times. V gene TRBV27 combines with J gene TRBJ2-3, with TRBD2 matching 11 bases. V gave up 7 bases and J gave up 0 bases; unmatched junction bases: 6. Per the germline V gene, CDR1 is MNHEY and CDR2 is SMNVEV (reference sequence). This CDR3 has 16 amino acids. Here the CDR3 reads CASTRTSGFSTDTQYF. The CDR3 nucleotides are TGTGCCAGCACAAGGACTAGCGGGTTTAGCACAGATACGCAGTATTTT.

The CDR3 is CASSQVGVQYF. In DNA, the CDR3 is TGTGCCAGCAGCCAAGTTGGAGTGCAGTACTTC. V and J are TRBV7-2 and TRBJ2-7; no reliable D call. V was pared by 5 bases and J by 9 bases, with 11 bases between. The CDR3 contains 11 residues. Germline loops: CDR1 SGHTA, CDR2 FQGNSA.

This clonotype was recorded many times. The V gene is TRBV7-2, the J gene TRBJ2-7, with D uncertain. The CDR3 totals 13 residues. V was shortened by 5 bases and J by 1 base, with 9 bases between the two germline ends. CDR1 is SGHTA and CDR2 is FQGNSA in the germline V gene. The CDR3, as DNA: TGTGCCAGCAGCCCAAGGGCGTCCTACGAGCAGTACTTC. Its translation: CASSPRASYEQYF.

This chain uses TRBV6-2 or TRBV6-3 with TRBJ2-5, with 8 positions matching TRBD1. The CDR3 length is 17 residues. Germline lookup yields CDR1 MNHEY and CDR2 SVGEGT. The J segment lost 5 bases and the V segment lost 2 bases, leaving 13 bases of the junction unmatched. CDR3 residues: CASSYRPGQGSWETQYF. The CDR3 DNA reads TGTGCCAGCAGTTACCGACCTGGACAGGGAAGTTGGGAGACCCAGTACTTC.

This clonotype was counted between two and nine times. The chain links TRBV12-3 or TRBV12-4 to TRBJ2-1, with D uncertain. The CDR3 extends over 14 amino acids. Trimming pared 6 bases from V and 5 bases from J, leaving 14 bases between. CDR3 protein: CASRRTGGNNEQFF. The CDR3, as DNA: TGTGCCAGCAGGCGAACGGGCGGTAACAATGAGCAGTTCTTC.

This clonotype was seen more than once but under ten times. The chain recombines TRBV19 with TRBJ2-1; D is unclear. Trimming shortened V by 0 bases and J by 0 bases, and 9 bases separated the two germline ends. Germline values: CDR1 LNHDA, CDR2 SQIVND (reference sequence). The CDR3 length is 16 residues. The CDR3 nucleotides read TGTGCCAGTAGTATAGAAACGTCGAGCTCCTACAATGAGCAGTTCTTC. Translation: CASSIETSSSYNEQFF.

This chain connects TRBV28 to TRBJ2-2; a possible D gene is TRBD1 (7 bases). The CDR3 is 15 amino acids. CDR1 and CDR2 (germline): MDHEN, SYDVKM. The ends were cut back, 7 bases at V and 6 bases at J, with 18 bases in the middle. The CDR3 coding sequence is TGTGCCAGCAACAAGGGCGGAGGGGGCGCCGGGGAGCTGTTTTTT. Its translation is CASNKGGGGAGELFF. Supplemented by reference TRBV28 and TRBJ2-2, the full variable domain reads DVKVTQSSRYLVKRTGEKVFLECVQDMDHENMFWYRQDPGLGLRLIYFSYDVKMKEKGDIPEGYSVSREKKERFSLILESASTNQTSMYLCASNKGGGGAGELFFGEGSRLTVL.

The chain links TRBV7-9 to TRBJ1-2; the D is unclear. V lost 0 bases and J 8 bases, leaving 13 bases between the germline ends. Germline V CDR1 and CDR2: SEHNR, FQNEAQ (reference sequence). The CDR3 runs 14 residues. The CDR3 nucleotides read TGTGCCAGCAGCTTAGCGCTTGGCAAACGAGGCTACACCTTC. This encodes CASSLALGKRGYTF.

This clonotype occurred once. V and J are TRBV7-8 and TRBJ2-7, with 7 bases matching TRBD1. The CDR3 length is 14 residues. J was trimmed by 2 bases and V by 5 bases; bases with no gene match: 6. CDR1 and CDR2 from the germline V gene are SGHVS and FQNEAQ. Here the CDR3 DNA reads TGTGCCAGCAGCACAAGGGACAGCGCCTACGAGCAGTACTTC. Protein: CASSTRDSAYEQYF.

This clonotype occurred a few times. The chain combines TRBV7-2 with TRBJ2-3; 10 bases fit TRBD2. In germline, CDR1 is SGHTA, CDR2 FQGNSA. J gave up 1 base and V 5 bases, and 6 bases lay outside the gene matches. The CDR3 runs to 16 residues. The CDR3 DNA sequence: TGTGCCAGCAGCCTCAAGCGGGGGGGGGGCACAGATACGCAGTATTTT. Protein product: CASSLKRGGGTDTQYF.

This clonotype was observed a few times. The chain is built from TRBV7-4 and TRBJ2-7; tentatively, D is TRBD1 (6 bases). V lost 5 bases, J lost 6 bases, and 20 bases lay in between. CDR1 and CDR2 from the germline V gene are SGHVT and SQSDAQ. The CDR3 is made up of 15 amino acids. CDR3 in amino acids: CASSPPGHRLSEQYF. CDR3 nucleotides: TGTGCCAGCAGCCCTCCGGGACACAGGCTTTCCGAGCAGTACTTC. Based on the CDR3 plus reference TRBV7-4 and TRBJ2-7, the full variable domain is GAGVSQSPRYKVAKRGRDVALRCDSISGHVTLYWYRQTLGQGSEVLTYSQSDAQRDKSGRPSGRFSAERPERSVSTLKIQRTEQGDSAVYLCASSPPGHRLSEQYFGPGTRLTVT.

This clonotype was seen more than once but under ten times. This chain joins TRBV23-1 and TRBJ2-7; tentatively, D is TRBD2 (5 bases). TRBV23-1 is given ORF status, its function remaining uncertain. The CDR3 loop spans 11 amino acids. The V and J ends lost 6 bases and 6 bases respectively, with 9 bases between them. The CDR3 region is CASREGSEQYF. CDR3 sequence (DNA): TGCGCCAGCAGAGAGGGATCCGAGCAGTACTTC.

This clonotype has at least ten counts. The chain carries TRBV7-2 and TRBJ2-7; TRBD1 agrees at 7 bases. Losses at the gene ends were 4 bases for V and 4 bases for J; bases not matched to a gene: 4. This CDR3 is 13 amino acids long. Per germline, CDR1 SGHTA and CDR2 FQGNSA. CDR3 sequence reads: CASSSGQRYEQYF. The CDR3 DNA follows: TGTGCCAGCAGCTCGGGACAGCGGTACGAGCAGTACTTC. Based on the CDR3 plus reference TRBV7-2 and TRBJ2-7, the full variable domain is GAGVSQSPSNKVTEKGKDVELRCDPISGHTALYWYRQSLGQGLEFLIYFQGNSAPDKSGLPSDRFSAERTGGSVSTLTIQRTQQEDSAVYLCASSSGQRYEQYFGPGTRLTVT.

This rearrangement joins TRBV7-9 to TRBJ2-5; 10 bases map to TRBD1. CDR3 size: 19 residues. Looked up from germline, CDR1 is SEHNR and CDR2 is FQNEAQ (reference sequence). The J segment lost 5 bases and the V segment lost 3 bases, leaving 18 bases of the junction unmatched. The CDR3 reads CASSFHPGTGDYGSETQYF. The CDR3 nucleotides read TGTGCCAGCAGCTTCCACCCCGGGACAGGGGACTACGGGAGCGAGACCCAGTACTTC.

V usage is TRBV4-1 and J usage is TRBJ2-2, with 7 bases aligning to TRBD1. CDR3 length equals 18 residues. Unmatched junction bases numbered 12, after V lost 0 bases and J lost 5 bases. Per germline, CDR1 MGHRA and CDR2 YSYEKL. CDR3 nucleotide sequence: TGCGCCAGCAGCCAAGATAGGGGGCCAGACCGAGGGACCGGGGAGCTGTTTTTT. Translated, it gives CASSQDRGPDRGTGELFF.

The V call is TRBV7-2, the J call TRBJ1-1, with D possibly matching TRBD1 (6 bases). Germline assignment: CDR1 SGHTA and CDR2 FQGNSA. The CDR3 consists of 12 residues. Between the trimmed V and J ends, which lost 5 bases and 5 bases, there was a span of 9 bases. DNA for the CDR3: TGTGCCAGCAGCGCGGGGGCTACTGAAGCTTTCTTT. This codes for CASSAGATEAFF. The entire variable domain, with the rest obtained from reference TRBV7-2 and TRBJ1-1, is as follows: GAGVSQSPSNKVTEKGKDVELRCDPISGHTALYWYRQSLGQGLEFLIYFQGNSAPDKSGLPSDRFSAERTGGSVSTLTIQRTQQEDSAVYLCASSAGATEAFFGQGTRLTVV.

There are a few counts of this clonotype. The rearrangement links TRBV7-2 to TRBJ1-4, with D unclear. The V gene's germline CDR1 is SGHTA and CDR2 FQGNSA. The CDR3 is made up of 15 amino acids. V gave up 5 bases and J gave up 4 bases, with 14 bases separating them. CDR3 loop: CASSPGRGLNEKLFF. The CDR3, as DNA: TGTGCCAGCAGCCCAGGACGAGGGCTTAATGAAAAACTGTTTTTT.